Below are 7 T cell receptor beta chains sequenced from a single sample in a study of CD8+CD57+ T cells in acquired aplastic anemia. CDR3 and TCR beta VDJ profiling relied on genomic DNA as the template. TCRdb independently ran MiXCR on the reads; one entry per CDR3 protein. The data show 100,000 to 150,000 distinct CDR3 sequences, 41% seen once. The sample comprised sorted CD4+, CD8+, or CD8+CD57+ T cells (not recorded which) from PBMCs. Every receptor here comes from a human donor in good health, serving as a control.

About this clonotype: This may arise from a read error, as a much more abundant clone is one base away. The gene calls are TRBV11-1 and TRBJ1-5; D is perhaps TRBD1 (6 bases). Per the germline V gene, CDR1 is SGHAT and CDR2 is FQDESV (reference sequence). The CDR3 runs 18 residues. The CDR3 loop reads CASSQSVRGGDSDQPQHF. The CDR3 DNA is TGTGCCAGCAGCCAGAGTGTCCGAGGGGGAGATAGCGATCAGCCCCAGCATTTT.

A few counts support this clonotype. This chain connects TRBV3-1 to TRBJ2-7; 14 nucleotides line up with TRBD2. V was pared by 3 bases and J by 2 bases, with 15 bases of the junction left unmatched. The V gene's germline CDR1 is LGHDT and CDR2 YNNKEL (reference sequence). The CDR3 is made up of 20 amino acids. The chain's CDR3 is CASSQGPWTSGGYGAYEQYF. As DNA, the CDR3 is TGTGCCAGCAGCCAGGGACCGTGGACTAGCGGGGGGTACGGGGCCTACGAGCAGTACTTC.

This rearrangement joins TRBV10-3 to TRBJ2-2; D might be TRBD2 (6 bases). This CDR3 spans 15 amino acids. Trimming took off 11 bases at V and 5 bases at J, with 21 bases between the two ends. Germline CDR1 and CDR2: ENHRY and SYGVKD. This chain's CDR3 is CAGRRGDGGTGELFF. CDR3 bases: TGTGCCGGCCGCCGGGGCGATGGGGGGACCGGGGAGCTGTTTTTT.

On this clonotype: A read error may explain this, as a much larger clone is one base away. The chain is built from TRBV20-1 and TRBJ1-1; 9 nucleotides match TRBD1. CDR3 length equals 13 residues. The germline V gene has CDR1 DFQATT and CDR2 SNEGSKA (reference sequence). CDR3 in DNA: TGCAGTGCTTCTCGGACAGGGGACACTGAAGTTTTCTTT. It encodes CSASRTGDTEVFF.

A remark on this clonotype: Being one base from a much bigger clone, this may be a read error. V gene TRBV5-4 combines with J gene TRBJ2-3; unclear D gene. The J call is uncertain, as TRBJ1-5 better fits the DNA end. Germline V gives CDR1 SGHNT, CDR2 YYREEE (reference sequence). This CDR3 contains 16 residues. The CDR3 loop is CASSFVSTSGTDTQHF. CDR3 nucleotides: TGTGCCAGCAGCTTTGTGAGTACTAGCGGCACAGATACGCAGCATTTT.

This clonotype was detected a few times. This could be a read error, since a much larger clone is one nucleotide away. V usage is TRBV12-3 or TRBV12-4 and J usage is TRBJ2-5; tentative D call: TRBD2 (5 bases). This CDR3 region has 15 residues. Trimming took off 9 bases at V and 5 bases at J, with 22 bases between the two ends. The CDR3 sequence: CASGLSSVPSETQYF. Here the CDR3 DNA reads TGTGCCAGTGGACTCAGCAGCGTACCAAGTGAGACCCAGTACTTC.

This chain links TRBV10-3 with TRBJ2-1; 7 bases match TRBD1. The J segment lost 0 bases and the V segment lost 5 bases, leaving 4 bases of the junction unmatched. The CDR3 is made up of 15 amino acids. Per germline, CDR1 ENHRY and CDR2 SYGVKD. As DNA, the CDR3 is TGTGCCATCAGTCTAGGGGACAGCTCCTACAATGAGCAGTTCTTC. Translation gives CAISLGDSSYNEQFF.